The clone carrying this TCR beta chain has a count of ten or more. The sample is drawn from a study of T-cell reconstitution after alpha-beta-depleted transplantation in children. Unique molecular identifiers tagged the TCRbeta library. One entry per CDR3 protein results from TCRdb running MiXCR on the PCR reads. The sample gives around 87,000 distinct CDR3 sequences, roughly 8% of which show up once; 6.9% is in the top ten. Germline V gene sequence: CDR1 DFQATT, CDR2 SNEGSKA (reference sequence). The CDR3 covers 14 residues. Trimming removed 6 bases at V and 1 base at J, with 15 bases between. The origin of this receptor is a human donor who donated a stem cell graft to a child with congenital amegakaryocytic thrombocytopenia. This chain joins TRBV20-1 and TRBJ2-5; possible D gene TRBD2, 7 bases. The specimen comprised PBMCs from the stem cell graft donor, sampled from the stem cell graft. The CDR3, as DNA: TGCAGTGCGAGGGCGGGGGCATTCCAAGAGACCCAGTACTTC. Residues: CSARAGAFQETQYF.